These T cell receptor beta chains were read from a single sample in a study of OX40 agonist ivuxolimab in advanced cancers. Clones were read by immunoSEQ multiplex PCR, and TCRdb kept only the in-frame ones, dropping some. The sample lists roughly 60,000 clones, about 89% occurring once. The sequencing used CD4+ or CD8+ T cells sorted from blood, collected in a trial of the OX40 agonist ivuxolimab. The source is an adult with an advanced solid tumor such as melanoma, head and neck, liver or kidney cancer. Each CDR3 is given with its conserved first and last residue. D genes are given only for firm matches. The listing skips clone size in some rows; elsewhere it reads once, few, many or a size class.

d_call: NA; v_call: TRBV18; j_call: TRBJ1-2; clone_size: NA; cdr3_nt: TGTGCCAGCTCACCGGAACAGAACTATGGCTACACCTTC; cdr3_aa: CASSPEQNYGYTF
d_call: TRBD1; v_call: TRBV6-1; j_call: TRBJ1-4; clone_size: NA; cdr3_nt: TGTGCCAGCAGTGAAGCCTACAGGGGAAAACTGTTTTTT; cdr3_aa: CASSEAYRGKLFF
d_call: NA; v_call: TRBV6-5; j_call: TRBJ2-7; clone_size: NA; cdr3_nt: TGTGCCAGCAGTTACTTTCCCTACGAGCAGTACTTC; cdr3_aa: CASSYFPYEQYF
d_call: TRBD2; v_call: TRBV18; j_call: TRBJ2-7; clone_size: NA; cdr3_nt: TGTGCCAGCTCACCGGGACTAGCGCTATCCTACGAGCAGTACTTC; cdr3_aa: CASSPGLALSYEQYF
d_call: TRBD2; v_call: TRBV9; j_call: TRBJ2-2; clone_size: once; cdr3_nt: TGTGCCAGCAGCAGACTAGCGGGATCTTCGGCCGGGGAGCTGTTTTTT; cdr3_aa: CASSRLAGSSAGELFF
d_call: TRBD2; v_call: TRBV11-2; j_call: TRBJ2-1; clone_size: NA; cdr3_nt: TGTGCCAGCAGCCAGGGACTAGCGGGACGGTACCAGTTCTTC; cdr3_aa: CASSQGLAGRYQFF
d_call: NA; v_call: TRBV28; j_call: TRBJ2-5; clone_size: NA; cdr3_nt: TGTGCCAGCAGTTTATCCGACAGCCAAGAGACCCAGTACTTC; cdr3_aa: CASSLSDSQETQYF
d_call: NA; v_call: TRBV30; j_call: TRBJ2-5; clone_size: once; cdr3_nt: TGTGCCTGGCAACGATACCAAGAGACCCAGTACTTC; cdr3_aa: CAWQRYQETQYF
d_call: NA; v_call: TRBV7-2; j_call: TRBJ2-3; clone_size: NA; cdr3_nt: TGTGCCAGCAGCTTGGATACGCAGTATTTT; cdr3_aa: CASSLDTQYF
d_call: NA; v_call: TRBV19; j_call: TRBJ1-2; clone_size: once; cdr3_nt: TGTGCCAGTAGCCTGACAGAAAACTATGGCTACACCTTC; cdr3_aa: CASSLTENYGYTF
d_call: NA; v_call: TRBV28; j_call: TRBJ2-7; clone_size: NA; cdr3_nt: TGTGCCAGCAGTAGGGCGGGAAGCTCCTACGAGCAGTACTTC; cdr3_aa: CASSRAGSSYEQYF
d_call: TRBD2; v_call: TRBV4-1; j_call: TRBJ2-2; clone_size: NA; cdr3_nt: TGCGCCAGCAGCCAACGAAGCGGGAGGGAGCTGTTTTTT; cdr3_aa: CASSQRSGRELFF
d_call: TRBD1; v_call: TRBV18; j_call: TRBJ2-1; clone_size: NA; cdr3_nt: TGTGCCAGCTCACCACCGAGGACAGGGGCCTGGAATGAGCAGTTCTTC; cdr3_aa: CASSPPRTGAWNEQFF
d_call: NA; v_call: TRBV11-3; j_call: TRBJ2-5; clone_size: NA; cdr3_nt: TGTGCCAGCAGCCCGGACTATCCGTATGGGACCCAGTACTTC; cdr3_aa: CASSPDYPYGTQYF
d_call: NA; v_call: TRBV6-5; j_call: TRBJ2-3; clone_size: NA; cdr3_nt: TGTGCCAGCAGTTACACCTTAGGACGATCGCAGTATTTT; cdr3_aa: CASSYTLGRSQYF
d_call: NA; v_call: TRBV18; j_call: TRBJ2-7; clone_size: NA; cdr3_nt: TGTGCCAGCTCACCAGGACAGCCCCTAAAAACCTACGAGCAGTACTTC; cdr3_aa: CASSPGQPLKTYEQYF
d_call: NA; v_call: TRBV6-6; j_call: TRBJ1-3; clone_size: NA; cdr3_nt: TGTGCCAGCAGTGGCGCTCTTGGAAACACCATATATTTT; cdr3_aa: CASSGALGNTIYF
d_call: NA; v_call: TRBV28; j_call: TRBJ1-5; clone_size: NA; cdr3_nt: TGTGCCGACGGGAGGCAGCCCCAGCATTTT; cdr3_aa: CADGRQPQHF
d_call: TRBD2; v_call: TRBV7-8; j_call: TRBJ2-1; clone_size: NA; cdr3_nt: TGTGCCAGCAGCTTAAGGCCGGGGGGAGTTTCCTACAATGAGCAGTTCTTC; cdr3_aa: CASSLRPGGVSYNEQFF
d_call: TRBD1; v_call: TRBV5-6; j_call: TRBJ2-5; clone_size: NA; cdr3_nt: TGTGCCAGCAGCCGGGGGAGTTGGACAGGGGTACAAGAGACCCAGTACTTC; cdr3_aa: CASSRGSWTGVQETQYF